Below are 27 T cell receptor beta chains sequenced from a single sample in a study of cytomegalovirus exposure and HLA in healthy donors. Sequencing was performed with immunoSEQ multiplex PCR; in TCRdb, only in-frame clones are kept and a portion is missing. Of some 230,000 clones detected, about 90% appear once; the ten largest clones hold around 1%. What was sequenced was PBMCs. The receptors derive from a woman aged 18-35 years in good health and CMV-seronegative.

The chain links TRBV6-8 to TRBJ2-1, with D possibly matching TRBD2 (6 bases). There are 16 residues in the CDR3. The germline V gene encodes CDR1 MNHGY and CDR2 SAAAGT. Between the trimmed V and J ends, which lost 9 bases and 9 bases, there was a span of 27 bases. The CDR3 is CASQLIGTYRLFEQFF. The CDR3 DNA reads TGTGCCAGTCAACTGATAGGGACTTACCGTTTGTTTGAGCAGTTCTTC.

V gene TRBV30 combines with J gene TRBJ1-2; 9 bases match TRBD1. The CDR3 is 14 amino acids. V gave up 3 bases and J gave up 4 bases; unmatched junction bases: 6. The germline CDR1 and CDR2 sequences are GTSNPN and SVGIG (reference sequence). As DNA, the CDR3 is TGTGCCTGGAGACTACAGGGGGCCGCCTATGGCTACACCTTC. Its translation is CAWRLQGAAYGYTF.

V usage is TRBV6-6 and J usage is TRBJ2-7, with TRBD2 matching 15 bases. CDR3 length equals 16 residues. V dropped 5 bases and J dropped 4; count of bases not matched to a gene: 6. Germline CDR1 is MNHNY and CDR2 is SVGAGI (reference sequence). The CDR3 DNA reads as TGTGCCAGCAGTAAATTCGGACTAGCGGGAGGGTACGAGCAGTACTTC. Translation: CASSKFGLAGGYEQYF.

V gene TRBV27 combines with J gene TRBJ2-1, with 10 bases aligning to TRBD2. The CDR3 is 17 amino acids. Per the germline V gene, CDR1 is MNHEY and CDR2 is SMNVEV (reference sequence). V shed 5 bases and J 2 bases; nucleotides not matched to a gene: 9. The DNA of the CDR3 is TGTGCCAGCAGTCCCACGACTAGCGGGCCAACCTACAATGAGCAGTTCTTC. Translating it yields CASSPTTSGPTYNEQFF.

The V gene is TRBV6-1, the J gene TRBJ1-5; the D is unclear. Trimming stripped 2 bases from V and 7 bases from J, with 12 bases between. Germline V gene lookup returns CDR1 MNHNS and CDR2 SASEGT. The CDR3 has 14 amino acids. CDR3 in amino acids: CASSESPYHQPQHF. In nucleotides, the CDR3 is TGTGCCAGCAGTGAAAGCCCCTACCACCAGCCCCAGCATTTT.

This chain joins TRBV2 and TRBJ2-1, with 7 nucleotides matching TRBD1. With 0 bases clipped from V and 8 bases from J, the junction kept 7 bases outside the gene matches. The CDR3 spans 15 residues. Germline V gene data show CDR1 as SNHLY and CDR2 as FYNNEI. The CDR3 is CASSEAGRQGYEQFF. CDR3 nucleotides: TGTGCCAGCAGTGAAGCGGGACGACAGGGCTATGAGCAGTTCTTC.

A few counts support this clone. The chain employs TRBV6-1 and TRBJ1-2; D remains ambiguous. Germline-derived CDR1 and CDR2 are MNHNS and SASEGT. The CDR3 runs to 13 residues. V lost 4 bases, J lost 4 bases, and 10 bases lay in between. The CDR3 spells CASSVSQAYGYTF. The DNA of the CDR3 is TGTGCCAGCAGTGTAAGCCAGGCCTATGGCTACACCTTC.

The CDR3 DNA is TGTGCCAGCAGCCGTACGGGGGGCTATGGCTACACCTTC. Protein: CASSRTGGYGYTF. V usage is TRBV11-2 and J usage is TRBJ1-2, with TRBD1 as a possible D gene (5 bases). V was clipped by 5 bases and J by 4 bases, with 11 bases between them. This CDR3 has 13 residues. Germline V lookup: CDR1 SGHAT, CDR2 FQNNGV.

This chain uses TRBV27 with TRBJ1-1, with TRBD1 as a possible D gene (5 bases). V gave up 5 bases and J gave up 4 bases, with 17 bases separating them. Germline loops: CDR1 MNHEY, CDR2 SMNVEV (reference sequence). The CDR3 spans 15 residues. Here the CDR3 reads CASSAGLLSGTEAFF. CDR3 DNA: TGTGCCAGCAGTGCGGGACTTCTAAGTGGCACTGAAGCTTTCTTT.

This chain uses TRBV7-2 with TRBJ2-7; D is unclear. Germline CDR1 SGHTA, CDR2 FQGNSA. The CDR3 covers 13 residues. V lost 5 bases and J lost 0, with 8 bases in between. CDR3 DNA sequence: TGTGCCAGCAGCAGCACGGTCTCCTACGAGCAGTACTTC. Amino acid sequence: CASSSTVSYEQYF.

This sequence joins TRBV19 and TRBJ2-2; 8 nucleotides line up with TRBD1. V shed 6 bases and J 6 bases; nucleotides not matched to a gene: 9. Germline assignment: CDR1 LNHDA and CDR2 SQIVND (reference sequence). The CDR3 consists of 15 residues. This chain's CDR3 is CASRPGQGLAGELFF. The CDR3 DNA sequence: TGTGCCAGTAGACCTGGACAGGGATTGGCCGGGGAGCTGTTTTTT. Complete variable domain (other parts from reference TRBV19 and TRBJ2-2): DGGITQSPKYLFRKEGQNVTLSCEQNLNHDAMYWYRQDPGQGLRLIYYSQIVNDFQKGDIAEGYSVSREKKESFPLTVTSAQKNPTAFYLCASRPGQGLAGELFFGEGSRLTVL.

As DNA, the CDR3 is TGTGCCATCAGTGAGTCGATTCGCAGTTTGAACACTGAAGCTTTCTTT. Its translation is CAISESIRSLNTEAFF. The chain employs TRBV10-3 and TRBJ1-1; D is undetermined. V shed 0 bases and J shed 0 bases, with 11 bases lying between them. Germline V gene lookup returns CDR1 ENHRY and CDR2 SYGVKD. This CDR3 is built from 16 residues.

The chain couples TRBV19 to TRBJ2-2, with a tentative D call TRBD2 (6 bases). Per germline, CDR1 LNHDA and CDR2 SQIVND (reference sequence). The length of the CDR3 is 15 residues. V lost 8 bases and J lost 1, with 14 bases in between. In DNA, the CDR3 is TGTGCCAGTTTCGATAGCGGAGTGAACACCGGGGAGCTGTTTTTT. Protein: CASFDSGVNTGELFF. Full variable domain (rest looked up from reference TRBV19 and TRBJ2-2): DGGITQSPKYLFRKEGQNVTLSCEQNLNHDAMYWYRQDPGQGLRLIYYSQIVNDFQKGDIAEGYSVSREKKESFPLTVTSAQKNPTAFYLCASFDSGVNTGELFFGEGSRLTVL.

The CDR3 DNA sequence: TGTGCCAGCTCCTTAGGACAGGGCGAAGATACGCAGTATTTT. Protein sequence: CASSLGQGEDTQYF. The chain links TRBV18 to TRBJ2-3; TRBD1 matches at 8 bases. The length of the CDR3 is 14 residues. V trimming: 6 bases; J trimming: 5 bases; junction bases outside the gene matches: 7. Germline V gene lookup returns CDR1 KGHSH and CDR2 LQKENI.

V usage is TRBV28 and J usage is TRBJ1-1; a weak D match, TRBD1 (6 bases). V lost 3 bases, J lost 5 bases, and 13 bases lay in between. The CDR3 extends over 14 amino acids. Germline V lookup: CDR1 MDHEN, CDR2 SYDVKM. CDR3 amino acids: CASSFTGSSTEAFF. The CDR3 bases are TGTGCCAGCAGTTTCACAGGGTCGAGTACTGAAGCTTTCTTT.

The V gene is TRBV27, the J gene TRBJ1-1; D uncertain. V was trimmed by 5 bases and J by 1 base, leaving 11 bases between them. The CDR3 loop spans 14 amino acids. Germline CDR1 MNHEY, CDR2 SMNVEV (reference sequence). CDR3 coding DNA: TGTGCCAGCAGTCCTAGACGGCCGAACACTGAAGCTTTCTTT. Protein: CASSPRRPNTEAFF.

J is TRBJ1-5 and V is TRBV7-8; 9 bases agree with TRBD1. The V and J ends lost 2 bases and 0 bases, in that order; junction bases with no gene match: 2. This CDR3 has 16 amino acids. Germline V gene sequence: CDR1 SGHVS, CDR2 FQNEAQ. The CDR3 loop reads CASSLLTGGSNQPQHF. CDR3 DNA sequence: TGTGCCAGCAGCTTACTGACAGGGGGTAGCAATCAGCCCCAGCATTTT.

Concerning this clone: This same CDR3 is encoded by further DNA sequences in the sample. The chain is built from TRBV4-1 and TRBJ2-5, with D tentatively TRBD1 (6 bases). CDR1 is MGHRA, CDR2 YSYEKL, per germline. The V and J ends lost 4 bases and 2 bases respectively, with 11 bases between them. The CDR3 loop spans 14 amino acids. CDR3 protein: CASSLSQGQETQYF. The CDR3 DNA is TGCGCCAGCAGCCTATCACAGGGACAAGAGACCCAGTACTTC.

This chain joins TRBV5-4 and TRBJ2-5; the match to TRBD2 covers 7 bases. The CDR3 has 16 residues. Per germline, CDR1 SGHNT and CDR2 YYREEE (reference sequence). The J segment lost 2 bases and the V segment lost 1 base, leaving 8 bases of the junction unmatched. The CDR3 region is CASSLIGLAEQETQYF. The CDR3 region has the DNA TGTGCCAGCAGCTTGATTGGTCTAGCGGAACAAGAGACCCAGTACTTC.

The J gene is TRBJ2-3, the V gene TRBV2; a possible D gene is TRBD1 (5 bases). Looked up from germline, CDR1 is SNHLY and CDR2 is FYNNEI. This CDR3 has 15 amino acids. V lost 7 bases to trimming and J lost 4 bases, with 18 bases between them. CDR3 region: CASTGNSRGPDTQYF. The DNA for the CDR3 is TGTGCCAGCACCGGAAACTCTAGGGGCCCAGATACGCAGTATTTT.

V and J are TRBV15 and TRBJ2-5, with 9 bases lining up with TRBD2. Looked up from germline, CDR1 is LNHNV and CDR2 is YYDKDF (reference sequence). J lost 3 bases, V lost 5 bases, and 4 bases had no gene match. CDR3 length equals 14 residues. Written as DNA, the CDR3 is TGTGCCACCAGCTCGGGACTAGCTGAAGAGACCCAGTACTTC. It codes for CATSSGLAEETQYF. The full variable domain, rest sourced from reference TRBV15 and TRBJ2-5, is DAMVIQNPRYQVTQFGKPVTLSCSQTLNHNVMYWYQQKSSQAPKLLFHYYDKDFNNEADTPDNFQSRRPNTSFCFLDIRSPGLGDTAMYLCATSSGLAEETQYFGPGTRLLVL.

The chain couples TRBV29-1 to TRBJ2-3, with 10 nucleotides matching TRBD2. Germline trimming cut 7 bases from V and 5 bases from J; bases unmatched to any gene: 6. Looked up from germline, CDR1 is SQVTM and CDR2 is ANQGSEA. This CDR3 comprises 13 residues. The CDR3 loop reads CSALAGVIDTQYF. CDR3 sequence (DNA): TGCAGCGCTCTAGCGGGAGTCATAGATACGCAGTATTTT.

The chain employs TRBV10-3 and TRBJ2-2; weak D call: TRBD2 (6 bases). CDR1 and CDR2 (germline): ENHRY, SYGVKD. The length of the CDR3 is 14 residues. The V end was cut by 11 bases, the J end by 3 bases, with 16 bases between. CDR3: CAAALATDTGELFF. CDR3 DNA: TGTGCCGCGGCACTAGCTACGGACACCGGGGAGCTGTTTTTT.

The V call is TRBV18, the J call TRBJ1-6; TRBD1 matches at 7 bases. The J segment lost 7 bases and the V segment lost 3 bases, leaving 9 bases of the junction unmatched. The CDR3 has 16 residues. Germline values: CDR1 KGHSH, CDR2 LQKENI. As DNA, the CDR3 is TGTGCCAGCTCACCGGATACAGGGGTCGGAAATTCACCCCTCCACTTT. This translates into CASSPDTGVGNSPLHF. Based on the CDR3 plus reference TRBV18 and TRBJ1-6, the full variable domain is NAGVMQNPRHLVRRRGQEARLRCSPMKGHSHVYWYRQLPEEGLKFMVYLQKENIIDESGMPKERFSAEFPKEGPSILRIQQVVRGDSAAYFCASSPDTGVGNSPLHFGNGTRLTVT.

The chain is built from TRBV5-4 and TRBJ2-7, with 7 bases lining up with TRBD2. CDR1 is SGHNT and CDR2 is YYREEE in the germline V gene (reference sequence). The junction had 18 bases not matched to a gene; V was cut back by 0 bases and J by 6 bases. The CDR3 loop spans 18 amino acids. This CDR3 reads CASSLAGILAGASGEQYF. The CDR3 nucleotides are TGTGCCAGCAGCTTGGCTGGGATACTTGCGGGAGCCTCAGGCGAGCAGTACTTC.

The chain links TRBV19 to TRBJ1-1; 7 bases are shared with TRBD1. Germline V gives CDR1 LNHDA, CDR2 SQIVND (reference sequence). The trim removed 6 bases at V and 1 base at J, leaving 5 bases unmatched. The CDR3 is 14 residues long. The CDR3 DNA is TGTGCCAGTAGAAAGACAGGGCAGAACACTGAAGCTTTCTTT. Protein: CASRKTGQNTEAFF. Complete variable domain (other parts from reference TRBV19 and TRBJ1-1): DGGITQSPKYLFRKEGQNVTLSCEQNLNHDAMYWYRQDPGQGLRLIYYSQIVNDFQKGDIAEGYSVSREKKESFPLTVTSAQKNPTAFYLCASRKTGQNTEAFFGQGTRLTVV.

Here the CDR3 reads CASRVGLTSGNTIYF. DNA for the CDR3: TGTGCCAGCAGAGTCGGTCTGACAAGTGGAAACACCATATATTTT. This sequence joins TRBV2 and TRBJ1-3; D is unresolved. The ends were cut back, 6 bases at V and 3 bases at J, with 15 bases in the middle. The CDR3 loop spans 15 amino acids. Germline V gives CDR1 SNHLY, CDR2 FYNNEI.